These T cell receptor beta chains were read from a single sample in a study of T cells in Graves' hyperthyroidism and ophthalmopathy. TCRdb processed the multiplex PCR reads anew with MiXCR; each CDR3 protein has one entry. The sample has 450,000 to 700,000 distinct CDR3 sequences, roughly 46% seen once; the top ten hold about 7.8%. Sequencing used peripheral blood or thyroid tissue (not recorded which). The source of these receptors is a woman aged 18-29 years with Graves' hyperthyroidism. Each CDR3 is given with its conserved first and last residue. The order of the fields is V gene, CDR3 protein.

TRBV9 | CASSAGWAAGTGELFF
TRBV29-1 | CSVGGQNSGYTF
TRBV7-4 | CASSSEDEQYF
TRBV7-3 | CASSVKINGLAGGRSYEQYF
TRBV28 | CASRVFRVESNQPQHF
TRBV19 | CASETNTEAFF
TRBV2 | CASSEAQGNSPLHF
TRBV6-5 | CASSALAGGSYEQYF
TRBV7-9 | CASSLDGTVTYEQYF
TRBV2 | CASTRTGLTYEQYF
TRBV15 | CATSSDSGAGPNTGELFF
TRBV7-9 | CASSNVLGNEQYF
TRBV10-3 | CAISGPTGGNVLTF
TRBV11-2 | CASSLALGPRLYNEQFF
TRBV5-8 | CASSLGVAQDASETQYF
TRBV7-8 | CASGEGTGGGYGYTF
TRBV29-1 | CSLIAGPTYEQYF
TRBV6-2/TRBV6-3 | CASSIDRARNQPQHF
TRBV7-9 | CASSLTGESNEQYF
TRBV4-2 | CASSPRGLYEQYF
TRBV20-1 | CSAAGLAELNTEAFF
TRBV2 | CASSEEVAKNIQYF
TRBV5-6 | CASSSWEGLRNEKLFF
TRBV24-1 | CATSARQGGQPQHF
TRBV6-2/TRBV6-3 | CASSRTGDQETQYF
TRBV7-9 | CASSLDYSYSEQFF
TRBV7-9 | CASSSRVLTGELFF
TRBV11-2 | CASSLTGGAGNTIYF
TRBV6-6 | CASSRPGQDTIAFF
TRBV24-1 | CATSDWGAGELFF
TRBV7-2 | CASSISTRNTEAFF
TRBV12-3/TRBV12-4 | CASSLTSGSRGEQYF
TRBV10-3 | CAIGRVAETQYF
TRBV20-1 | CSAQGRFNYGYTF
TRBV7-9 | CASSFPGLAGPTDTQYF
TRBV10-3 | CAITPDAGVDGYTF
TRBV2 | CASSEDRAYGYTF
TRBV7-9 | CASRPGRGDEKLFF
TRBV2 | CASSYPYDRYEQYF
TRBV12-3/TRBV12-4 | CASSFRDNANTEAFF
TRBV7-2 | CASSFVLSRGGDTQYF
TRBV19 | CASSGSDRGVYEQYF
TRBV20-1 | CSARGTSGSLVAGELFF
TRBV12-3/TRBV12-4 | CAGSLVTGELFF
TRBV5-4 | CASSPRASGTYEQYF
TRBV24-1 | CATSDPQGRSSGANVLTF
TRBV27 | CASSSRDRDQPQHF
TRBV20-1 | CSAREARSYGYTF
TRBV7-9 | CASSPPPGRRETQYF
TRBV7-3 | CASSPQTGSNYGYTF
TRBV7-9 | CASSLMGQNFYGYTF
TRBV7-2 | CASSSTSGTEQYF
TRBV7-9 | CASSLGRRTYEQYF
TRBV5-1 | CASSWGGGGYTF